Listed here are 10 T cell receptor beta chains from one sample, sequenced in a study of T cell responses to AZD1222 COVID-19 vaccine. TCRdb's copy holds only in-frame clones and misses some; the assay was immunoSEQ multiplex PCR. The data hold 150,000 to 200,000 clones, with roughly 92% observed a single time. Here the sequenced sample was peripheral blood, taken on day 0 of AZD1222 vaccination. These receptors came from an adult in good health.

This rearrangement joins TRBV27 to TRBJ2-1; TRBD2 might be the D (5 bases). Trimming cost V 1 base and J 8 bases, with 9 bases left between them. The CDR3 contains 13 residues. From germline, CDR1 is MNHEY and CDR2 SMNVEV (reference sequence). The CDR3 sequence is CASSLFRGYEQFF. CDR3 in DNA: TGTGCCAGCAGTTTATTTCGGGGATATGAGCAGTTCTTC.

The chain employs TRBV7-3 and TRBJ1-1; D call uncertain. The CDR3 is 13 residues long. V shed 5 bases and J shed 1 base, with 8 bases lying between them. CDR1 SGHTA and CDR2 FQGTGA come from the germline V gene. The DNA of the CDR3 is TGTGCCAGCAGCACGTCTTGGAACACTGAAGCTTTCTTT. Residues: CASSTSWNTEAFF.

The chain carries TRBV28 and TRBJ1-6; weak D call: TRBD1 (6 bases). The V gene's germline CDR1 is MDHEN and CDR2 SYDVKM. Deletions cut 7 bases from V and 7 bases from J, with 20 bases between. CDR3 size: 16 residues. Here the CDR3 DNA reads TGTGCCAGCACTGTTGGGGGGCCTGGGCTCAATTCACCCCTCCACTTT. This codes for CASTVGGPGLNSPLHF.

This chain links TRBV12-3 or TRBV12-4 with TRBJ2-3, with 14 bases identical to TRBD2. With 6 bases clipped from V and 11 bases from J, the junction kept 4 bases outside the gene matches. This CDR3 region has 13 residues. The CDR3 loop reads CASRPGLAGGQYF. The CDR3 DNA sequence: TGTGCCAGCAGGCCAGGACTAGCGGGGGGGCAGTATTTT.

V usage is TRBV10-3 and J usage is TRBJ1-3; 10 nucleotides align to TRBD1. The germline V gene encodes CDR1 ENHRY and CDR2 SYGVKD. J lost 4 bases, V lost 6 bases, and 6 bases had no gene match. The CDR3 is 15 residues long. CDR3 sequence reads: CAIREGQGPGNTIYF. The CDR3 DNA follows: TGTGCCATCAGAGAGGGACAGGGGCCAGGAAACACCATATATTTT.

Of note for this clone: The same CDR3 also results from other DNA sequences found in this sample. The rearrangement links TRBV5-5 to TRBJ2-1; a possible D gene is TRBD2 (6 bases). This CDR3 has 15 amino acids. Germline V gene data show CDR1 as SGHKS and CDR2 as YYEKEE (reference sequence). Trimming stripped 4 bases from V and 3 bases from J, with 14 bases between. CDR3 in amino acids: CASSTRDSSYNEQFF. DNA for the CDR3: TGTGCCAGCAGCACCCGGGACTCGAGCTACAATGAGCAGTTCTTC.

This sequence joins TRBV10-3 and TRBJ2-1; unclear D gene. Trimming stripped 5 bases from V and 7 bases from J, with 18 bases between. Germline values: CDR1 ENHRY, CDR2 SYGVKD. The CDR3 consists of 15 residues. The CDR3 spells CAISSGRKEGNEQFF. CDR3 nucleotides: TGTGCCATCAGTTCTGGACGGAAAGAAGGGAATGAGCAGTTCTTC.

The V gene is TRBV28, the J gene TRBJ2-5; 9 bases fit TRBD1. With V trimmed by 6 bases and J by 6 bases, 11 bases remained unmatched. The V gene's germline CDR1 is MDHEN and CDR2 SYDVKM. The CDR3 runs to 15 residues. CDR3 protein: CASSDTGGAVKTQYF. In DNA form, the CDR3 reads TGTGCCAGCAGCGATACAGGGGGCGCAGTAAAGACCCAGTACTTC. The whole variable domain, remainder taken from reference TRBV28 and TRBJ2-5, is DVKVTQSSRYLVKRTGEKVFLECVQDMDHENMFWYRQDPGLGLRLIYFSYDVKMKEKGDIPEGYSVSREKKERFSLILESASTNQTSMYLCASSDTGGAVKTQYFGPGTRLLVL.

This clone appeared many times. The chain combines TRBV7-2 with TRBJ1-1; D is uncertain. The CDR3 has 15 amino acids. V lost 5 bases and J 11 bases, leaving 24 bases between the germline ends. In germline, CDR1 is SGHTA, CDR2 FQGNSA. The CDR3 reads CASSKSRSGNPRAFF. DNA of the CDR3: TGTGCCAGCAGCAAGTCAAGATCCGGGAACCCGAGGGCTTTCTTT.

This chain joins TRBV7-2 and TRBJ1-3; D remains ambiguous. CDR1 is SGHTA, CDR2 FQGNSA, per germline. Trimming cost V 3 bases and J 2 bases, with 17 bases left between them. The CDR3 extends over 17 amino acids. The CDR3 protein is CASSLMLGPSPGNTIYF. The CDR3 bases are TGTGCCAGCAGCTTGATGCTGGGCCCCTCCCCTGGAAACACCATATATTTT.